This is a list of T cell receptor beta chains from one sample in a study of T cells in Graves' hyperthyroidism and ophthalmopathy. TCRdb processed the multiplex PCR reads anew with MiXCR; each CDR3 protein has one entry. The sample comprises more than 50,000 distinct CDR3 sequences, about 57% of which are singletons, and approximately 3.3% rests with the top ten. The sequencing sample was made of blood. These receptors were collected from an older woman with Graves' ophthalmopathy. Both conserved end residues are part of each CDR3. A D gene is named only where the DNA matches it firmly. The listing skips clone size in some rows; elsewhere it reads once, few, many or a size class.

D gene,J gene,clone size,V gene,CDR3 protein,CDR3 DNA
NA,TRBJ1-1,many,TRBV2,CASRPEGTEAFF,TGTGCCAGCAGGCCGGAGGGGACTGAAGCTTTCTTT
TRBD2,TRBJ2-2,many,TRBV20-1,CSAPLGLAGYSGELFF,TGCAGTGCTCCCCTCGGGCTAGCGGGATATTCCGGGGAGCTGTTTTTT
TRBD1,TRBJ1-2,NA,TRBV6-5,CASSEWDRGKAGNTF,TGTGCCAGCAGTGAATGGGACAGGGGGAAGGCTGGAAACACCTTC
TRBD2,TRBJ2-5,NA,TRBV20-1,CSVLVGGPETQYF,TGCAGCGTCCTTGTGGGAGGGCCTGAGACCCAGTACTTC
NA,TRBJ2-1,few,TRBV18,CASSPPTGYNEQFF,TGTGCCAGCTCACCACCGACAGGTTACAATGAGCAGTTCTTC
TRBD2,TRBJ2-6,many,TRBV20-1,CSARLSAGYSGANVLTF,TGCAGTGCTAGATTGTCAGCGGGGTACTCTGGGGCCAACGTCCTGACTTTC
NA,TRBJ1-2,many,TRBV27,CASSLGVEGTQGPYGYTF,TGTGCCAGCAGTTTAGGGGTCGAAGGGACACAGGGTCCCTATGGCTACACCTTC
TRBD1,TRBJ2-2,many,TRBV5-1,CASSKTTGGTGELFF,TGCGCCAGCAGCAAAACGACAGGGGGCACCGGGGAGCTGTTTTTT
TRBD1,TRBJ1-3,many,TRBV5-8,CASSVRGQGLSGNTIYF,TGTGCCAGCAGCGTCCGGGGACAGGGCCTCTCTGGAAACACCATATATTTT
NA,TRBJ2-3,NA,TRBV6-4,CASSDGPGGTDTQYF,TGTGCCAGCAGTGACGGGCCGGGGGGCACAGATACGCAGTATTTT
NA,TRBJ2-3,many,TRBV19,CASSVGAGFTDTQYF,TGTGCCAGTAGTGTGGGGGCAGGGTTCACAGATACGCAGTATTTT
NA,TRBJ2-7,NA,TRBV6-1,CASSVVRGREQYF,TGTGCCAGCAGTGTTGTGAGGGGTCGGGAGCAGTACTTC
TRBD2,TRBJ2-3,NA,TRBV11-2,CASNSTRRTSGPTDTQYF,TGTGCCAGCAACTCCACTCGCAGGACTAGCGGCCCCACGGATACGCAGTATTTT
NA,TRBJ1-1,NA,TRBV20-1,CSARDSVAGSYTEAFF,TGCAGTGCTAGAGATTCGGTAGCGGGGAGTTACACTGAAGCTTTCTTT
TRBD1,TRBJ1-2,many,TRBV7-8,CASSLEPRGQGYTF,TGTGCCAGCAGCTTAGAGCCCAGGGGGCAAGGCTACACCTTC
NA,TRBJ2-1,many,TRBV4-3,CASSRWELDEQFF,TGCGCCAGCAGCCGGTGGGAACTGGATGAGCAGTTCTTC
NA,TRBJ2-5,NA,TRBV9,CASSGRYF,TGTGCCAGCAGCGGTAGGTACTTC
TRBD1,TRBJ2-3,NA,TRBV5-4,CASSRDSVSTDTQYF,TGTGCCAGCAGCCGGGACAGCGTTAGCACAGATACGCAGTATTTT
NA,TRBJ1-2,NA,TRBV5-4,CAGSLSQAHGYTF,TGTGCCGGCAGCTTGTCTCAGGCCCATGGCTACACCTTC
NA,TRBJ1-5,NA,TRBV29-1,CSVDRAGIQPQHF,TGCAGCGTTGATAGAGCGGGGATTCAGCCCCAGCATTTT
NA,TRBJ2-5,many,TRBV28,CASSLSRAMASRRETQYF,TGTGCCAGCAGTTTATCGCGGGCGATGGCTAGCCGCAGGGAGACCCAGTACTTC
NA,TRBJ2-7,many,TRBV7-4,CASSFSVSFRIEVQILYEQYF,TGTGCCAGCAGCTTCTCTGTTTCTTTCCGAATCGAAGTCCAGATCCTCTACGAGCAGTACTTC
TRBD2,TRBJ2-3,NA,TRBV20-1,CSASRGEALPDTQYF,TGCAGCGCTAGTCGGGGGGAAGCCCTCCCGGATACGCAGTATTTT
TRBD2,TRBJ2-1,NA,TRBV20-1,CSAPLAGSEQFF,TGCAGTGCGCCGCTAGCGGGGAGTGAGCAGTTCTTC